This is a list of T cell receptor beta chains from one sample in a study of blood T cell repertoires in COVID-19. Profiling relied on immunoSEQ multiplex PCR, and the TCRdb table lists in-frame clones only, not all of them. The profile shows fewer than 200,000 clones, roughly four fifths of them singletons. Sequencing used PBMCs or T cells enriched from blood (not recorded which). The receptors here all came from a man aged 50-60 years who had recovered from COVID-19. The CDR3 runs from the conserved cysteine through the conserved F or W. The D gene is left open where the match is weak. Part of the rows lack a size; the others show once, few, many or a class for expanded clones.

d_gene	v_gene	j_gene	abundance	CDR3nt	CDR3aa
-	TRBV30	TRBJ2-4	-	TGTGCCTGGAGTAGGCGGGGTGTCAAAAACATTCAGTACTTC	CAWSRRGVKNIQYF
TRBD2	TRBV7-2	TRBJ2-5	-	TGTGCCAGCAGCTTAGCGTCTAGCGGGGGGGCCCCGAAGACCCAGTACTTC	CASSLASSGGAPKTQYF
TRBD1	TRBV19	TRBJ1-4	once	TGTGCCAGTAGCCCCGGGACAGCAACTAATGAAAAACTGTTTTTT	CASSPGTATNEKLFF
TRBD1	TRBV6-1	TRBJ1-2	-	TGTGCCAGCAGTGAGACAGGGGGCCGTGGCTACACCTTC	CASSETGGRGYTF
-	TRBV19	TRBJ1-6	-	TGTGCCAGTAGTATAGATCGGGAATTGAATTCACCCCTCCACTTT	CASSIDRELNSPLHF
TRBD1	TRBV14	TRBJ2-5	-	TGTGCCAGCAGCCAGCTACAGGGGGTACAAGAGACCCAGTACTTC	CASSQLQGVQETQYF
TRBD1	TRBV11-2	TRBJ2-3	-	TGTGCCAGCAGCTTAGGTGACAGGGGTAGGACAGATACGCAGTATTTT	CASSLGDRGRTDTQYF
TRBD1	TRBV18	TRBJ2-7	-	TGTGCCAGCTCACCGGGACAGGGGGACTACGAGCAGTACTTC	CASSPGQGDYEQYF
-	TRBV7-9	TRBJ2-1	-	TGTGCCAGCAGCTTAGCGACGGGAAACGTCAATGAGCAGTTCTTC	CASSLATGNVNEQFF
TRBD1	TRBV2	TRBJ1-2	-	TGTGCCAGCAGTACACACAGGGGAAGCTATGGCTACACCTTC	CASSTHRGSYGYTF
-	TRBV12-3/TRBV12-4	TRBJ2-7	-	TGTGCCAGCAGAACCAGGGCCTACGAGCAGTACTTC	CASRTRAYEQYF
TRBD2	TRBV6-2/TRBV6-3	TRBJ2-3	-	TGTGCCAGCAGTTTGTCGGCGGGGGGGCCTGATACGCAGTATTTT	CASSLSAGGPDTQYF
-	TRBV9	TRBJ1-3	-	TGTGCCAGCAGCGACCCAGGCGGAAACACCATATATTTT	CASSDPGGNTIYF
TRBD1	TRBV19	TRBJ1-5	-	TGTGCCAGTAGACGGACAGGGGGCCCCAATCAGCCCCAGCATTTT	CASRRTGGPNQPQHF
-	TRBV4-1	TRBJ2-2	-	TGCGCCAGCAGCCAAGATGTACAGGGTTGGACCGGGGAGCTGTTTTTT	CASSQDVQGWTGELFF
TRBD1	TRBV19	TRBJ1-1	-	TGTGCCAGTAGTGCTCAGGGGGATGGCACTGAAGCTTTCTTT	CASSAQGDGTEAFF
TRBD1	TRBV29-1	TRBJ1-2	-	TGCAGCCCTTTCACAGGGGCGGATGGCTACACCTTC	CSPFTGADGYTF
-	TRBV3-1/TRBV3-2	TRBJ2-7	-	TGTGCCAGCAGCCAATACCCAGACTCCTACGAGCAGTACTTC	CASSQYPDSYEQYF
-	TRBV12-3/TRBV12-4	TRBJ1-1	-	TGTGCCAGCAGTTCCAGGTGGGACACTGAAGCTTTCTTT	CASSSRWDTEAFF
-	TRBV4-1	TRBJ2-3	-	TGCGCCAGCAGCCAGGCCCAGACAGGATCTAGCACAGATACGCAGTATTTT	CASSQAQTGSSTDTQYF
TRBD1	TRBV27	TRBJ1-4	-	TGTGCCAGCAGTTTATTTCAGGGGGCGGTTGAAAAACTGTTTTTT	CASSLFQGAVEKLFF
TRBD2	TRBV9	TRBJ2-2	-	TGTGCCAGCAGCGTAATGAGCGGGGGAGGGAACACCGGGGAGCTGTTTTTT	CASSVMSGGGNTGELFF
TRBD1	TRBV19	TRBJ1-4	-	TGTGCCAGTAACGACAGGGTGGTTGAAAAACTGTTTTTT	CASNDRVVEKLFF
-	TRBV7-2	TRBJ1-5	once	TGTGCCAGCAGCTTCCAGGGGACAAACAATCAGCCCCAGCATTTT	CASSFQGTNNQPQHF
TRBD1	TRBV7-9	TRBJ1-3	-	TGTGCCAGCAGCTCTGCAGGGGGCCCTGGAAACACCATATATTTT	CASSSAGGPGNTIYF
-	TRBV18	TRBJ1-1	few	TGTGCCAGCTCACGGTCAGGTATGAACACTGAAGCTTTCTTT	CASSRSGMNTEAFF
TRBD2	TRBV30	TRBJ2-1	-	TGTGCCTGGAGTGTACAGCTAGCGGGGGGGTACAATGAGCAGTTCTTC	CAWSVQLAGGYNEQFF
-	TRBV12-3/TRBV12-4	TRBJ2-7	-	TGTGCCAGCAGTTTAGACAACTCCTACGAGCAGTACTTC	CASSLDNSYEQYF
TRBD1	TRBV5-1	TRBJ1-4	-	TGCGCCAGCAGCTTGGGACAGGGCGGCGCGGCTAATGAAAAACTGTTTTTT	CASSLGQGGAANEKLFF
-	TRBV5-5	TRBJ2-5	-	TGTGCCAGCAGCTTGGCCAGCCAAGAGACCCAGTACTTC	CASSLASQETQYF